The 29 T cell receptor beta chains listed next were all sequenced from one sample in a study of shared clonotypes between healthy human individuals. The table came from immunoSEQ multiplex PCR; TCRdb's copy has only in-frame clones and leaves some out. The top ten clones hold approximately 0.13% of a sample with 2 million to 2.5 million clones, 90% to 96% of them seen once. The sample consisted of naive CD4+ T cells sorted from blood. Sample subset: CD45RA+ positively selected. Every receptor here comes from a young man in good health.

A single count supports this clone. The chain couples TRBV28 to TRBJ2-1; 7 bases are a match to TRBD2. The V gene's germline CDR1 is MDHEN and CDR2 SYDVKM. The CDR3 length is 15 residues. The V and J ends lost 3 bases and 10 bases, in that order; junction bases with no gene match: 12. CDR3 amino acids: CASSLVASGYSEQFF. In nucleotides, the CDR3 is TGTGCCAGCAGTTTGGTGGCTAGCGGTTACTCCGAGCAGTTCTTC.

This clone was recorded once. The chain couples TRBV11-2 to TRBJ1-1, with D unresolved. V was clipped by 2 bases and J by 8 bases, with 12 bases between them. The CDR3 has 13 residues. Germline CDR1 reads SGHAT; CDR2 reads FQNNGV. The CDR3 reads CASSLSTQLEAFF. The CDR3 DNA follows: TGTGCCAGCAGCTTATCAACACAGCTAGAAGCTTTCTTT.

The chain is built from TRBV6-5 and TRBJ1-5; 8 positions match TRBD1. This CDR3 has 14 amino acids. Germline trimming cut 4 bases from V and 7 bases from J; bases unmatched to any gene: 6. CDR1 is MNHEY and CDR2 is SVGAGI in the germline V gene. CDR3 coding DNA: TGTGCCAGCAGTTCCCGGGACAGGCGCCAGCCCCAGCATTTT. It translates to CASSSRDRRQPQHF.

This clone is a singleton in its sample. The chain is built from TRBV5-1 and TRBJ2-4, with no clear D. V dropped 2 bases and J dropped 10 bases, with 16 bases sitting between them. The CDR3 consists of 14 residues. Germline V gene lookup returns CDR1 SGHRS and CDR2 YFSETQ. CDR3 protein: CASSFAPGTRIQYF. In DNA, the CDR3 is TGCGCCAGCAGCTTCGCACCGGGTACACGGATTCAGTACTTC.

The chain couples TRBV18 to TRBJ2-3; no firm D call. Germline CDR1 KGHSH, CDR2 LQKENI. The CDR3 length is 14 residues. Trimming removed 4 bases from V and 4 bases from J, with 12 bases in between. CDR3 DNA sequence: TGTGCCAGCTCACAAAGTATTAGTCCAGATACGCAGTATTTT. Its protein product is CASSQSISPDTQYF.

The CDR3 sequence is CAISSSGVDTEAFF. DNA of the CDR3: TGTGCCATCAGTTCCTCAGGGGTTGACACTGAAGCTTTCTTT. The chain is built from TRBV10-3 and TRBJ1-1; a weak D match, TRBD1 (6 bases). V lost 5 bases, J lost 3 bases, and 13 bases lay in between. Germline CDR1 and CDR2: ENHRY and SYGVKD. This CDR3 region has 14 residues.

The gene calls are TRBV25-1 and TRBJ2-7; 7 nucleotides line up with TRBD2. The CDR3 is 14 amino acids. V lost 2 bases, J lost 2 bases, and 3 bases stayed unmatched. Germline loops: CDR1 MGHDK, CDR2 SYGVNS. The CDR3 reads CASSEGGSTYEQYF. Written as DNA, the CDR3 is TGTGCCAGCAGTGAAGGCGGGAGCACCTACGAGCAGTACTTC.

A word on this clone: Additional DNA sequences in this sample encode the identical CDR3. The chain couples TRBV5-4 to TRBJ2-1, with unresolved D. In germline, CDR1 is SGHNT, CDR2 YYREEE (reference sequence). The CDR3 has 15 amino acids. Trimming took 4 bases from V and 0 from J, leaving 11 bases between them. The CDR3 is CASSLGGSSYNEQFF. CDR3 nucleotides: TGTGCCAGCAGCCTGGGCGGCAGCTCCTACAATGAGCAGTTCTTC.

This clone showed up just a few times. This sequence joins TRBV7-9 and TRBJ1-6; D not certain. CDR3 size: 14 residues. Germline values: CDR1 SEHNR, CDR2 FQNEAQ (reference sequence). Trimming took 4 bases from V and 8 from J, leaving 12 bases between them. This chain's CDR3 is CASSYRDGHSPLHF. CDR3 nucleotide sequence: TGTGCCAGCAGCTACCGCGACGGGCATTCACCCCTCCACTTT.

This rearrangement joins TRBV14 to TRBJ1-2; D gene ambiguous. The CDR3 covers 14 residues. Trimming pared 4 bases from V and 1 base from J, leaving 10 bases between. The germline gives CDR1 SGHDN, CDR2 FVKESK. The CDR3 coding sequence is TGTGCCAGCAGCCGGGCTGGGATTAACTATGGCTACACCTTC. Amino acids: CASSRAGINYGYTF.

The V and J genes are TRBV6-5 and TRBJ2-7; no reliable D call. The V gene's germline CDR1 is MNHEY and CDR2 SVGAGI. V lost 6 bases and J lost 1, with 16 bases in between. The CDR3 runs 15 residues. CDR3 sequence (DNA): TGTGCCAGCAGCCTGAGAGAAGTGGGGTCCTACGAGCAGTACTTC. As protein: CASSLREVGSYEQYF.

V gene TRBV30 combines with J gene TRBJ2-1; no reliable D call. This CDR3 has 13 amino acids. V was cut by 3 bases and J by 7 bases, with 13 bases left in between. Germline-derived CDR1 and CDR2 are GTSNPN and SVGIG (reference sequence). CDR3 residues: CAWRNLGGNEQFF. CDR3 coding DNA: TGTGCCTGGAGAAATTTAGGTGGGAATGAGCAGTTCTTC.

This clone was picked up one time. The chain uses TRBV29-1 and TRBJ2-5, with 7 positions matching TRBD1. In germline, CDR1 is SQVTM, CDR2 ANQGSEA. This CDR3 is built from 14 residues. With V trimmed by 6 bases and J by 5 bases, 12 bases remained unmatched. CDR3 sequence reads: CSVDLGQPPETQYF. DNA for the CDR3: TGCAGCGTGGACCTGGGACAGCCCCCTGAGACCCAGTACTTC.

The gene calls are TRBV15 and TRBJ1-3, with unresolved D. In germline, CDR1 is LNHNV, CDR2 YYDKDF (reference sequence). Trimming took 0 bases from V and 8 from J, leaving 8 bases between them. The CDR3 covers 13 residues. CDR3 in amino acids: CATSRDQGYTIYF. The CDR3, as DNA: TGTGCCACCAGCAGAGATCAAGGATACACCATATATTTT.

This rearrangement joins TRBV5-1 to TRBJ1-1; TRBD1 might be the D (5 bases). This CDR3 has 15 amino acids. Trimming removed 4 bases at V and 1 base at J, with 14 bases between. Germline loops: CDR1 SGHRS, CDR2 YFSETQ. The CDR3 nucleotides read TGCGCCAGCAGCCAGGTCGGGGGGACGAACACTGAAGCTTTCTTT. This translates into CASSQVGGTNTEAFF. Using reference TRBV5-1 and TRBJ1-1 for the parts outside the CDR3, the full variable domain is KAGVTQTPRYLIKTRGQQVTLSCSPISGHRSVSWYQQTPGQGLQFLFEYFSETQRNKGNFPGRFSGRQFSNSRSEMNVSTLELGDSALYLCASSQVGGTNTEAFFGQGTRLTVV.

Comment on this clone: Other DNA sequences of this sample code for an identical CDR3. The chain carries TRBV2 and TRBJ1-5; maybe TRBD1 (6 bases). CDR1 and CDR2 from the germline V gene are SNHLY and FYNNEI. This CDR3 is 15 amino acids long. V was cut by 5 bases and J by 2 bases, with 13 bases left in between. The CDR3 DNA is TGTGCCAGCAGTCTACAGGGCGGTGGCAATCAGCCCCAGCATTTT. Protein sequence: CASSLQGGGNQPQHF.

Notes on this clone: A junction boundary mismatches the germline segment, possibly from a read error. The rearrangement joins TRBV4-3 to TRBJ2-7; D possibly corresponds to TRBD1 (6 bases). This CDR3 region has 12 residues. The germline CDR1 and CDR2 sequences are LGHNA and YSLEER. CDR3 DNA: TGCGCCAGCAGCCAGGGCACCGGGACAAGGAGGTTC. Translation gives CASSQGTGTRRF.

The V and J genes are TRBV2 and TRBJ1-2; 8 bases match TRBD1. Germline V gives CDR1 SNHLY, CDR2 FYNNEI. V shed 5 bases and J 7 bases; nucleotides not matched to a gene: 9. This CDR3 spans 14 amino acids. The CDR3 region has the DNA TGTGCCAGCAGTTATACGGACAGGGTCGGTGGCTACACCTTC. Protein product: CASSYTDRVGGYTF.

V is TRBV28 and J is TRBJ1-2; 9 bases align to TRBD1. The CDR3 spans 13 residues. V lost 1 base, J lost 12 bases, and 6 bases stayed unmatched. Germline loops: CDR1 MDHEN, CDR2 SYDVKM. CDR3 in DNA: TGTGCCAGCAGTTTATCCGGGACAGGGAACAACACCTTC. Protein product: CASSLSGTGNNTF.

Concerning this clone: Mismatch with germline at one junction end may stem from a read error. The V and J genes are TRBV5-6 and TRBJ1-6; no firm D call. Germline V gene lookup returns CDR1 SGHDT and CDR2 YYEEEE. CDR3 length equals 15 residues. The CDR3 here is CASSLIRTPYSPLHF. CDR3 coding DNA: TGCGCCAGCAGCTTGATTCGTACCCCGTATTCACCCCTCCACTTT.

This chain links TRBV11-2 with TRBJ2-7; 11 bases are a match to TRBD2. V lost 5 bases and J lost 5; bases outside the gene matches: 17. The CDR3 contains 18 residues. Germline values: CDR1 SGHAT, CDR2 FQNNGV. The CDR3 spells CASSPIGLAGGTSHEQYF. As DNA, the CDR3 is TGTGCCAGCAGCCCAATCGGTCTAGCGGGAGGTACTTCCCACGAGCAGTACTTC.

As DNA, the CDR3 is TGCGCCAGCAGCTTGGTAGCGGATTGGAGCACAGATACGCAGTATTTT. This sequence encodes CASSLVADWSTDTQYF. The chain links TRBV5-1 to TRBJ2-3; D is possibly TRBD2 (6 bases). Per germline, CDR1 SGHRS and CDR2 YFSETQ. This CDR3 is built from 16 residues. V gave up 0 bases and J gave up 0 bases, with 11 bases separating them.

This clone was seen only once. The sample has other DNA sequences that encode this CDR3 too. The chain couples TRBV5-1 to TRBJ2-3; 7 nucleotides agree with TRBD1. Germline V gene data show CDR1 as SGHRS and CDR2 as YFSETQ. The CDR3 consists of 14 residues. V gave up 0 bases and J gave up 4 bases; unmatched junction bases: 2. The CDR3 reads CASSLGDRADTQYF. In DNA, the CDR3 is TGCGCCAGCAGCTTGGGAGACAGGGCAGATACGCAGTATTTT. Complete variable domain (other parts from reference TRBV5-1 and TRBJ2-3): KAGVTQTPRYLIKTRGQQVTLSCSPISGHRSVSWYQQTPGQGLQFLFEYFSETQRNKGNFPGRFSGRQFSNSRSEMNVSTLELGDSALYLCASSLGDRADTQYFGPGTRLTVL.

The V gene is TRBV10-2, the J gene TRBJ1-5; D not certain. With 6 bases removed from V and 8 bases from J, the gap between germline ends came to 14 bases. The CDR3 spans 13 residues. Germline CDR1 reads WSHSY; CDR2 reads SAAADI. This CDR3 reads CASSEITFEPQHF. CDR3 in DNA: TGCGCCAGCAGCGAAATCACTTTCGAGCCCCAGCATTTT.

The chain couples TRBV7-2 to TRBJ2-4; D remains unclear. The CDR3 spans 11 residues. Germline V gene sequence: CDR1 SGHTA, CDR2 FQGNSA. The ends were cut back, 1 base at V and 13 bases at J, with 8 bases in the middle. CDR3 residues: CASSLGATQYF. DNA of the CDR3: TGTGCCAGCAGCTTAGGGGCTACGCAGTACTTC.

The chain links TRBV30 to TRBJ2-7; D is perhaps TRBD1 (6 bases). The ends were cut back, 5 bases at V and 5 bases at J, with 19 bases in the middle. The germline V gene encodes CDR1 GTSNPN and CDR2 SVGIG (reference sequence). This CDR3 has 14 residues. The CDR3 is CAWGRIDGGHEQYF. CDR3 bases: TGTGCCTGGGGTAGAATTGATGGGGGCCACGAGCAGTACTTC. Complete variable domain (other parts from reference TRBV30 and TRBJ2-7): SQTIHQWPATLVQPVGSPLSLECTVEGTSNPNLYWYRQAAGRGLQLLFYSVGIGQISSEVPQNLSASRPQDRQFILSSKKLLLSDSGFYLCAWGRIDGGHEQYFGPGTRLTVT.

V usage is TRBV7-2 and J usage is TRBJ2-7, with TRBD1 matching 8 bases. J was trimmed by 4 bases and V by 1 base; bases with no gene match: 6. This CDR3 contains 15 residues. Germline loops: CDR1 SGHTA, CDR2 FQGNSA. CDR3 residues: CASSLGGGTGYEQYF. CDR3 nucleotides: TGTGCCAGCAGCTTAGGTGGAGGGACAGGATACGAGCAGTACTTC.

This clone was detected once. The same CDR3 is also encoded by other DNA sequences in this sample. The chain uses TRBV5-6 and TRBJ1-4, with 8 bases that match TRBD1. This CDR3 has 16 residues. The germline CDR1 and CDR2 sequences are SGHDT and YYEEEE. V shed 4 bases and J 2 bases; nucleotides not matched to a gene: 7. The CDR3 sequence is CASSLGQGRTNEKLFF. The CDR3 nucleotides are TGTGCCAGCAGCCTTGGACAGGGAAGGACTAATGAAAAACTGTTTTTT.

The chain is built from TRBV11-1 and TRBJ1-1; D is unclear. V shed 11 bases and J shed 0 bases, with 10 bases lying between them. This CDR3 region has 12 residues. The germline gives CDR1 SGHAT, CDR2 FQDESV (reference sequence). CDR3 amino acids: CAVGRLNTEAFF. CDR3 in DNA: TGTGCCGTCGGACGGTTGAACACTGAAGCTTTCTTT.